The entry below describes one TCR beta chain. Antigen unknown. TCRdb re-derived calls from the reads in MiXCR, one entry per CDR3 protein. The sample records about 450,000 distinct CDR3 sequences, roughly 30% being singletons. This CDR3 has 17 amino acids. Trimming removed 0 bases at V and 5 bases at J, with 22 bases between. CDR1 DFQATT and CDR2 SNEGSKA come from the germline V gene (reference sequence). The data originate from a study of T cell repertoires in cytomegalovirus infection. Study information: Matching HLA type, along with CMV infection, was indicated by public TCR beta signatures. General study points: Carriage of CMV together with the relevant HLA was identifiable through cumulative public TCR beta family frequency. Clonotype analysis showed dominance of the ex vivo response by HLA-C-restricted CMV-specific TCR beta clonotypes.

Sequencing was performed on PBMCs. The J gene is TRBJ2-5, the V gene TRBV20-1; a weak D match, TRBD1 (5 bases). The receptor comes from a human donor in good health (CMV status not recorded). Some clones in this sample may be carry-over from other donors' samples. DNA for the CDR3: TGCAGTGCTAGAGAATACGCAGGGTTGACGTCTAGGGAGACCCAGTACTTC. Its translation is CSAREYAGLTSRETQYF.